This TCR beta chain originates from a study of T cell repertoires in cytomegalovirus infection. As for this clonotype: Its antigen remains unknown.

Trimming removed 7 bases from V and 1 base from J, with 5 bases in between. The germline V gene encodes CDR1 MNHNY and CDR2 SVGAGI (reference sequence). There are 11 residues in the CDR3. TCRdb processed the reads anew with MiXCR; each CDR3 protein has one entry. The data show roughly 350,000 distinct CDR3 sequences, just under 35% seen once. The chain links TRBV6-6 to TRBJ2-7; D gene uncertain. The source material was cultured PBMCs, sampled from culture after CMV antigen stimulation. This clonotype originated in a human donor in good health (CMV status not recorded). Some clones in this sample may be carry-over from other donors' samples. The chain's CDR3 is CASTDSYEQYF. The DNA for the CDR3 is TGTGCCAGCACAGATTCCTACGAGCAGTACTTC.